One sample yielded the 18 T cell receptor beta chains listed below, sequenced in a study of T cell responses to AZD1222 COVID-19 vaccine (dated by TCRdb to the early 2020s). The time point label, read with the paper, signifies: baseline before first vaccination. The library came from the immunoSEQ multiplex PCR assay. TCRdb obtained this table from immuneACCESS and retained in-frame rearrangements with V and J assigned. These tables miss some clones; where compared with another copy, unresolved V genes account for less than half of the shortfall, and the remainder is unexplained. For this sample there are about 150,000 clones; 70% to 90% appear just once. The ten largest clones add up to 1.5% to 2% of the sample. The material was peripheral blood, obtained on day 0 of AZD1222 vaccination. These receptors all come from an adult in good health.

The chain links TRBV12-3 or TRBV12-4 to TRBJ2-2; D unclear. The CDR3 has 13 amino acids. Deletions cut 5 bases from V and 1 base from J, with 5 bases between. Written as DNA, the CDR3 is TGTGCCAGCAGTGGGATGAACACCGGGGAGCTGTTTTTT. Amino acid sequence: CASSGMNTGELFF.

Written as DNA, the CDR3 is TGTGCCAGCAGCGTAGTCTCCTCGATTGAAGCTTTCTTT. It specifies CASSVVSSIEAFF. This sequence joins TRBV9 and TRBJ1-1, with D uncertain. CDR3 size: 13 residues. The V and J ends lost 0 bases and 7 bases respectively, with 10 bases between them. Germline lookup yields CDR1 SGDLS and CDR2 YYNGEE.

This clone was seen only once. The chain combines TRBV11-2 with TRBJ2-7, with no clear D. The CDR3 contains 14 residues. Deletions cut 2 bases from V and 3 bases from J, with 11 bases between. Germline CDR1 SGHAT, CDR2 FQNNGV. The chain's CDR3 is CASSLQAGFYEQYF. CDR3 DNA: TGTGCCAGCAGCTTACAGGCAGGCTTCTACGAGCAGTACTTC.

The genes are TRBV18 and TRBJ1-5, with D possibly being TRBD1 (5 bases). The V end was cut by 3 bases, the J end by 0 bases, with 9 bases between. Per the germline V gene, CDR1 is KGHSH and CDR2 is LQKENI. This CDR3 comprises 15 residues. The chain's CDR3 is CASSPSTASNQPQHF. In DNA form, the CDR3 reads TGTGCCAGCTCACCGTCGACAGCTAGCAATCAGCCCCAGCATTTT.

The chain is built from TRBV30 and TRBJ1-6, with 8 bases aligning to TRBD1. The CDR3 is 15 amino acids. Per the germline V gene, CDR1 is GTSNPN and CDR2 is SVGIG (reference sequence). The V segment lost 0 bases and the J segment 8 bases; nucleotides outside the gene matches: 6. The CDR3 region is CAWSVLDRADSPLHF. The CDR3 DNA reads TGTGCCTGGAGTGTACTGGACAGGGCTGATTCACCCCTCCACTTT.

The V gene is TRBV25-1, the J gene TRBJ1-2, with D tentatively TRBD1 (6 bases). The germline CDR1 and CDR2 sequences are MGHDK and SYGVNS. V lost 1 base to trimming and J lost 4 bases, with 10 bases between them. This CDR3 contains 14 residues. The DNA of the CDR3 is TGTGCCAGCAGTGAATGGGGGGGCCTCTATGGCTACACCTTC. Its translation is CASSEWGGLYGYTF.

The V and J genes are TRBV9 and TRBJ2-1; TRBD2 agrees at 8 bases. Germline V gene sequence: CDR1 SGDLS, CDR2 YYNGEE. The CDR3 has 17 residues. V lost 4 bases, J lost 0 bases, and 9 bases stayed unmatched. CDR3: CASSSRLAPSSYNEQFF. CDR3 sequence (DNA): TGTGCCAGCAGCTCACGACTAGCGCCGAGCTCCTACAATGAGCAGTTCTTC.

J is TRBJ1-2 and V is TRBV9, with 10 positions matching TRBD1. The V and J ends lost 2 bases and 8 bases, in that order; junction bases with no gene match: 15. This CDR3 is 17 amino acids long. Germline V lookup: CDR1 SGDLS, CDR2 YYNGEE. The DNA for the CDR3 is TGTGCCAGCAGCGTGCCGAGTCGGCCCGGGACAGGGGAGGGCTACACCTTC. Its protein is CASSVPSRPGTGEGYTF.

The genes are TRBV6-2 or TRBV6-3 and TRBJ1-5; D ambiguous. Germline loops: CDR1 MNHEY, CDR2 SVGEGT. The ends were cut back, 6 bases at V and 7 bases at J, with 13 bases in the middle. The CDR3 spans 13 residues. The CDR3 bases are TGTGCCAGCAGCCCGGACCTCCGGCAGCCCCAGCATTTT. Its protein product is CASSPDLRQPQHF.

The chain recombines TRBV29-1 with TRBJ2-2; possible D gene TRBD1, 6 bases. V dropped 4 bases and J dropped 3 bases, with 15 bases sitting between them. Germline CDR1 reads SQVTM; CDR2 reads ANQGSEA. The CDR3 length is 15 residues. In DNA, the CDR3 is TGCAGCGTTGTCTGGTCAGGGGATCACACCGGGGAGCTGTTTTTT. It codes for CSVVWSGDHTGELFF.

The chain employs TRBV7-2 and TRBJ1-1, with 7 bases that match TRBD1. The CDR3 extends over 14 amino acids. V lost 3 bases to trimming and J lost 4 bases; unmatched junction nucleotides: 5. Germline CDR1 is SGHTA and CDR2 is FQGNSA. This CDR3 is CASSFQGQSTEAFF. The CDR3 DNA follows: TGTGCCAGCAGCTTTCAGGGACAGAGCACTGAAGCTTTCTTT.

The rearrangement joins TRBV28 to TRBJ2-3, with 7 nucleotides matching TRBD1. CDR1 MDHEN and CDR2 SYDVKM come from the germline V gene. There are 15 residues in the CDR3. V gave up 6 bases and J gave up 2 bases; unmatched junction bases: 8. The CDR3 region is CASSSMDRSTDTQYF. The CDR3 DNA sequence: TGTGCCAGCAGCTCCATGGACAGGTCCACAGATACGCAGTATTTT. The full variable domain, in which reference TRBV28 and TRBJ2-3 provide the parts outside the CDR3, is DVKVTQSSRYLVKRTGEKVFLECVQDMDHENMFWYRQDPGLGLRLIYFSYDVKMKEKGDIPEGYSVSREKKERFSLILESASTNQTSMYLCASSSMDRSTDTQYFGPGTRLTVL.

In this sample, this clone turned up once. The chain joins TRBV15 to TRBJ1-5, with D possibly matching TRBD1 (5 bases). The CDR3 extends over 14 amino acids. CDR1 and CDR2 from the germline V gene are LNHNV and YYDKDF (reference sequence). V was cut by 1 base and J by 4 bases, with 8 bases left in between. CDR3 nucleotide sequence: TGTGCCACCAGCAGAGGGACAATTAATCAGCCCCAGCATTTT. Translated: CATSRGTINQPQHF.

The chain couples TRBV7-8 to TRBJ1-2; D gene unclear. V was pared by 1 base and J by 1 base, with 7 bases between. The CDR3 sequence is 14 residues long. CDR1 SGHVS and CDR2 FQNEAQ come from the germline V gene. In DNA form, the CDR3 reads TGTGCCAGCAGCTTAGTGGACCTTAACTATGGCTACACCTTC. This translates into CASSLVDLNYGYTF.

The genes are TRBV6-5 and TRBJ1-2, with 9 bases lining up with TRBD1. The V and J ends lost 6 bases and 7 bases, in that order; junction bases with no gene match: 3. The CDR3 spans 12 residues. CDR1 and CDR2 (germline): MNHEY, SVGAGI. The CDR3 sequence is CASRSTGGGYTF. Written as DNA, the CDR3 is TGTGCCAGCAGGTCGACAGGGGGTGGCTACACCTTC.

The genes are TRBV19 and TRBJ2-3; possibly TRBD2 for D (6 bases). Germline V CDR1 and CDR2: LNHDA, SQIVND (reference sequence). The CDR3 length is 17 residues. V was clipped by 0 bases and J by 3 bases, with 16 bases between them. CDR3 amino acids: CASSIDPPRGLTDTQYF. In nucleotides, the CDR3 is TGTGCCAGTAGTATAGACCCGCCCCGGGGGTTGACAGATACGCAGTATTTT.

The chain recombines TRBV6-1 with TRBJ1-1, with D unresolved. V dropped 3 bases and J dropped 7 bases, with 18 bases sitting between them. Germline V CDR1 and CDR2: MNHNS, SASEGT. The CDR3 loop spans 15 amino acids. The DNA of the CDR3 is TGTGCCAGCAGTGATCGGGGTCCGAGCCCGGATGAAGCTTTCTTT. Translating it yields CASSDRGPSPDEAFF.

This chain uses TRBV11-2 with TRBJ1-3; no clear D gene. Germline V gene sequence: CDR1 SGHAT, CDR2 FQNNGV. With 1 base removed from V and 0 bases from J, the gap between germline ends came to 4 bases. The CDR3 consists of 14 residues. The CDR3 is CASSLAISGNTIYF. DNA of the CDR3: TGTGCCAGCAGCTTAGCAATCTCTGGAAACACCATATATTTT.